These 29 T cell receptor beta chains originate from one sample sequenced in a study of blood T cell repertoires in COVID-19. Sequencing was performed with immunoSEQ multiplex PCR; in TCRdb, only in-frame clones are kept and a portion is missing. The table records roughly 120,000 clones, 65% to 90% of them present only once. Sequencing was performed on peripheral blood. The receptors come from an older woman with acute or convalescent COVID-19.

The chain recombines TRBV2 with TRBJ1-4; no reliable D call. V shed 6 bases and J shed 0 bases, with 14 bases lying between them. This CDR3 has 16 amino acids. CDR1 is SNHLY, CDR2 FYNNEI, per germline. The CDR3 loop is CASSRRAAATNEKLFF. In nucleotides, the CDR3 is TGTGCCAGCAGCCGGAGGGCGGCGGCAACTAATGAAAAACTGTTTTTT.

This clone has only a few counts. The rearrangement links TRBV10-3 to TRBJ2-1; D is ambiguous. CDR1 is ENHRY and CDR2 is SYGVKD in the germline V gene. The CDR3 extends over 13 amino acids. V was trimmed by 8 bases and J by 0 bases, leaving 8 bases between them. The CDR3 spells CAIGQSSYNEQFF. DNA of the CDR3: TGTGCCATCGGGCAGAGCTCCTACAATGAGCAGTTCTTC.

The chain has TRBV5-4 and TRBJ2-5, with a possible D match to TRBD2 (5 bases). Trimming took off 0 bases at V and 1 base at J, with 13 bases between the two ends. The CDR3 runs 16 residues. Germline loops: CDR1 SGHNT, CDR2 YYREEE (reference sequence). DNA of the CDR3: TGTGCCAGCAGCTTGGACGGGATAGGAGGCCAAGAGACCCAGTACTTC. It specifies CASSLDGIGGQETQYF.

The genes are TRBV19 and TRBJ1-2, with 9 bases fitting TRBD1. V trimming: 4 bases; J trimming: 7 bases; junction bases outside the gene matches: 4. Germline V gene data show CDR1 as LNHDA and CDR2 as SQIVND (reference sequence). The CDR3 is 13 amino acids. CDR3 in amino acids: CASSSGTGFGYTF. In DNA, the CDR3 is TGTGCCAGTAGTAGCGGGACAGGGTTTGGCTACACCTTC.

This clone occurred once. The chain recombines TRBV12-3 or TRBV12-4 with TRBJ1-2, with D unresolved. The CDR3 runs 13 residues. Trimming removed 5 bases from V and 3 bases from J, with 10 bases in between. Here the CDR3 DNA reads TGTGCCAGCAGTACCGGGATATACTATGGCTACACCTTC. This sequence encodes CASSTGIYYGYTF.

This clone was detected once. The rearrangement links TRBV13 to TRBJ1-1; no clear D gene. CDR3 length equals 18 residues. Germline CDR1 reads PRHDT; CDR2 reads FYEKMQ (reference sequence). Trimming cost V 0 bases and J 4 bases, with 21 bases left between them. CDR3 sequence: CASSLGSESEGPSTEAFF. CDR3 DNA: TGTGCCAGCAGCTTAGGGTCCGAGAGTGAGGGCCCGAGCACTGAAGCTTTCTTT. The whole variable domain, filled in from reference TRBV13 and TRBJ1-1, reads AAGVIQSPRHLIKEKRETATLKCYPIPRHDTVYWYQQGPGQDPQFLISFYEKMQSDKGSIPDRFSAQQFSDYHSELNMSSLELGDSALYFCASSLGSESEGPSTEAFFGQGTRLTVV.

The J gene is TRBJ2-1, the V gene TRBV4-2, with 8 bases lining up with TRBD1. CDR3 length: 17 amino acids. J gave up 4 bases and V 0 bases, and 8 bases lay outside the gene matches. Per the germline V gene, CDR1 is LGHNA and CDR2 is YNFKEQ. The CDR3 DNA sequence: TGTGCCAGCAGCCAAGACCCAGGGGGCGCGGGGTACAATGAGCAGTTCTTC. Its protein product is CASSQDPGGAGYNEQFF.

The V call is TRBV12-3 or TRBV12-4, the J call TRBJ2-4; TRBD1 matches at 7 bases. The CDR3 has 13 residues. Unmatched junction bases numbered 7, after V lost 7 bases and J lost 7 bases. The CDR3 nucleotides are TGTGCCAGCAACGACAGGGTCACGAACATTCAGTACTTC. Protein product: CASNDRVTNIQYF.

The chain is built from TRBV11-2 and TRBJ2-3; TRBD2 matches at 12 bases. The CDR3 runs to 16 residues. Per the germline V gene, CDR1 is SGHAT and CDR2 is FQNNGV. Trimming cost V 4 bases and J 2 bases; bases outside gene matches: 4. The CDR3 sequence: CASSSSSGGATDTQYF. CDR3 DNA: TGTGCCAGCAGCTCCTCTAGCGGGGGGGCCACAGATACGCAGTATTTT.

This clone was recorded once. The CDR3 region is CASSILGGTEAFF. CDR3 bases: TGTGCCAGTAGTATACTGGGGGGCACTGAAGCTTTCTTT. The rearrangement uses TRBV19 and TRBJ1-1; a weak D match, TRBD1 (5 bases). The germline gives CDR1 LNHDA, CDR2 SQIVND (reference sequence). V lost 2 bases and J 4 bases, leaving 8 bases between the germline ends. There are 13 residues in the CDR3.

V and J are TRBV11-2 and TRBJ2-2, with a possible D match to TRBD2 (6 bases). The germline gives CDR1 SGHAT, CDR2 FQNNGV. The CDR3 is made up of 15 amino acids. V was pared by 2 bases and J by 1 base, with 8 bases between. CDR3 in amino acids: CASSLSGLNTGELFF. The DNA of the CDR3 is TGTGCCAGCAGCTTAAGCGGGCTGAACACCGGGGAGCTGTTTTTT.

V usage is TRBV6-1 and J usage is TRBJ2-2; the D gene is possibly TRBD1 (7 bases). V lost 3 bases and J 10 bases, leaving 15 bases between the germline ends. The CDR3 has 14 amino acids. CDR1 is MNHNS, CDR2 SASEGT, per germline. The CDR3 region is CASSDPLEGAELFF. The CDR3 nucleotides read TGTGCCAGCAGTGACCCCTTGGAGGGGGCGGAGCTGTTTTTT.

This chain uses TRBV4-3 with TRBJ1-3, with 7 bases that match TRBD1. The length of the CDR3 is 15 residues. Trimming took 0 bases from V and 4 from J; bases not matched to a gene: 3. CDR1 is LGHNA, CDR2 YSLEER, per germline. The CDR3 is CASSQDTGVGNTIYF. CDR3 nucleotide sequence: TGCGCCAGCAGCCAAGACACAGGGGTAGGAAACACCATATATTTT.

In its sample, this clone was seen once. The chain employs TRBV2 and TRBJ1-1; D may be TRBD1 (6 bases). Germline V gene data show CDR1 as SNHLY and CDR2 as FYNNEI. The CDR3 sequence is 12 residues long. V lost 6 bases and J 5 bases, leaving 10 bases between the germline ends. Written as DNA, the CDR3 is TGTGCCAGCAGCAAGGGGGGGACTGAAGCTTTCTTT. Protein product: CASSKGGTEAFF.

The rearrangement joins TRBV9 to TRBJ2-5, with 9 bases lining up with TRBD1. CDR3 size: 15 residues. The V segment lost 0 bases and the J segment 5 bases; nucleotides outside the gene matches: 5. The germline CDR1 and CDR2 sequences are SGDLS and YYNGEE. CDR3 protein: CASSVGTGDMETQYF. The CDR3 DNA is TGTGCCAGCAGCGTAGGGACAGGGGACATGGAGACCCAGTACTTC.

The chain has TRBV14 and TRBJ2-5; D might be TRBD2 (5 bases). Deletions cut 4 bases from V and 1 base from J, with 16 bases between. The germline V gene has CDR1 SGHDN and CDR2 FVKESK. This CDR3 region has 16 residues. The CDR3 DNA is TGTGCCAGCAGCCCTCGGGAACGCGGAGGCCAAGAGACCCAGTACTTC. Protein: CASSPRERGGQETQYF.

This clone showed up just a few times. This rearrangement joins TRBV2 to TRBJ2-7; tentatively, D is TRBD1 (6 bases). This CDR3 contains 12 residues. The germline V and J ends were trimmed by 8 bases and 6 bases, with 14 bases remaining between them. Germline assignment: CDR1 SNHLY and CDR2 FYNNEI. The DNA of the CDR3 is TGTGCCAGCGGCAGTGGGGGCGGCGAGCAGTACTTC. Protein product: CASGSGGGEQYF.

The gene calls are TRBV18 and TRBJ1-5, with TRBD1 as a possible D gene (5 bases). The V and J ends lost 6 bases and 0 bases respectively, with 9 bases between them. Looked up from germline, CDR1 is KGHSH and CDR2 is LQKENI. The CDR3 has 14 amino acids. CDR3 protein: CASSPDSSNQPQHF. Written as DNA, the CDR3 is TGTGCCAGCTCGCCCGACAGTAGCAATCAGCCCCAGCATTTT.

This chain connects TRBV7-2 to TRBJ2-1, with TRBD2 matching 10 bases. From germline, CDR1 is SGHTA and CDR2 FQGNSA. The length of the CDR3 is 15 residues. Germline trimming cut 0 bases from V and 7 bases from J; bases unmatched to any gene: 3. The CDR3 DNA is TGTGCCAGCAGCTTAGCTAGCGGGGGGTTAAATGAGCAGTTCTTC. Translated, it gives CASSLASGGLNEQFF.

The chain is built from TRBV19 and TRBJ1-6, with D maybe TRBD1 (5 bases). CDR3 length: 15 amino acids. Germline CDR1 and CDR2: LNHDA and SQIVND (reference sequence). The V gene lost 4 bases and the J gene lost 6 bases, with 13 bases spanning the gap. For the CDR3, the DNA is TGTGCCAGTAGTAAACCCGACAGTAGTAATTCACCCCTCCACTTT. Protein product: CASSKPDSSNSPLHF.

The chain recombines TRBV7-8 with TRBJ1-3; D not resolved. The CDR3 has 15 amino acids. From germline, CDR1 is SGHVS and CDR2 FQNEAQ. Between the trimmed V and J ends, which lost 1 base and 0 bases, there was a span of 7 bases. The CDR3 loop is CASSLGDASGNTIYF. The DNA of the CDR3 is TGTGCCAGCAGCTTAGGAGATGCCTCTGGAAACACCATATATTTT.

The CDR3 is CASSPARANIQYF. DNA of the CDR3: TGTGCCAGCAGCCCCGCCAGGGCTAACATTCAGTACTTC. The chain employs TRBV6-5 and TRBJ2-4; weak D call: TRBD1 (5 bases). Germline loops: CDR1 MNHEY, CDR2 SVGAGI. Deletions cut 6 bases from V and 7 bases from J, with 13 bases between. The CDR3 length is 13 residues.

This sequence joins TRBV2 and TRBJ2-1, with D perhaps matching TRBD2 (7 bases). V lost 6 bases to trimming and J lost 6 bases, with 21 bases between them. This CDR3 contains 16 residues. The germline CDR1 and CDR2 sequences are SNHLY and FYNNEI. The CDR3 spells CASSPFPLAGANEQFF. The CDR3 DNA reads TGTGCCAGCAGCCCCTTCCCCCTTGCGGGGGCCAATGAGCAGTTCTTC.

The rearrangement joins TRBV6-5 to TRBJ2-7, with D possibly being TRBD2 (5 bases). V lost 7 bases to trimming and J lost 2 bases, with 15 bases between them. Germline CDR1 and CDR2: MNHEY and SVGAGI. The CDR3 runs to 14 residues. The CDR3 region is CASIARGSTYEQYF. CDR3 nucleotides: TGTGCCAGCATAGCTCGGGGATCCACCTACGAGCAGTACTTC.

The rearrangement links TRBV11-3 to TRBJ2-2; 9 nucleotides align to TRBD1. The CDR3 runs 19 residues. The V gene's germline CDR1 is SGHNT and CDR2 YENEEA. V trimming: 4 bases; J trimming: 3 bases; junction bases outside the gene matches: 15. In DNA form, the CDR3 reads TGTGCCAGCAGCTCCTACCGGGACAGGGCAGAGGAGGACACCGGGGAGCTGTTTTTT. It codes for CASSSYRDRAEEDTGELFF.

This clone was counted between two and nine times. V usage is TRBV30 and J usage is TRBJ2-7, with D possibly being TRBD1 (5 bases). Per germline, CDR1 GTSNPN and CDR2 SVGIG (reference sequence). The CDR3 sequence is 12 residues long. Trimming removed 2 bases from V and 3 bases from J, with 8 bases in between. As DNA, the CDR3 is TGTGCCTGGAGTCGACAGCTCTACGAGCAGTACTTC. Its translation: CAWSRQLYEQYF. The full variable domain, its missing parts supplied by reference TRBV30 and TRBJ2-7, is SQTIHQWPATLVQPVGSPLSLECTVEGTSNPNLYWYRQAAGRGLQLLFYSVGIGQISSEVPQNLSASRPQDRQFILSSKKLLLSDSGFYLCAWSRQLYEQYFGPGTRLTVT.

V usage is TRBV9 and J usage is TRBJ1-1; 7 positions agree with TRBD1. This CDR3 comprises 13 residues. V lost 3 bases and J lost 3; bases outside the gene matches: 2. CDR1 SGDLS and CDR2 YYNGEE come from the germline V gene. The CDR3 loop is CASSGGTDTEAFF. CDR3 DNA: TGTGCCAGCAGCGGGGGGACAGACACTGAAGCTTTCTTT. Drawing the rest from reference TRBV9 and TRBJ1-1, the complete variable domain is DSGVTQTPKHLITATGQRVTLRCSPRSGDLSVYWYQQSLDQGLQFLIQYYNGEERAKGNILERFSAQQFPDLHSELNLSSLELGDSALYFCASSGGTDTEAFFGQGTRLTVV.

CDR3 DNA: TGTGCCAGCAGCTTAGGGGTGAGGACACTGGATACGCAGTATTTT. It codes for CASSLGVRTLDTQYF. V usage is TRBV5-5 and J usage is TRBJ2-3, with a weak D call TRBD1 (5 bases). The V gene lost 2 bases and the J gene lost 6 bases, with 16 bases spanning the gap. Germline CDR1 is SGHKS and CDR2 is YYEKEE (reference sequence). This CDR3 contains 15 residues.

The CDR3 DNA sequence: TGTGCCAGCAGCTTACTCCCATCCGGGACATCGGACGAGCAGTACTTC. It codes for CASSLLPSGTSDEQYF. The genes are TRBV5-6 and TRBJ2-7; TRBD1 is a possible D gene (6 bases). V lost 2 bases and J lost 5, with 20 bases in between. Per the germline V gene, CDR1 is SGHDT and CDR2 is YYEEEE. The length of the CDR3 is 16 residues.